Presented here are 26 T cell receptor beta chains from one specimen sequenced in a study of shared clonotypes between healthy human individuals. Assay used: immunoSEQ multiplex PCR; TCRdb lists only in-frame clones, some missing. Among approximately 2.5 million clones, 93% were seen once, and the ten largest hold more than 0.35%. Sequencing was carried out using naive CD4+ T cells from PBMCs. Subset here: CD45RA+ positively selected. All receptors derive from a man in his late teens or twenties in good health. Some clones in this sample may be carry-over from other donors' samples.

The J gene is TRBJ2-7, the V gene TRBV10-3, with 14 nucleotides matching TRBD2. Trimming at V came to 11 bases and at J to 0 bases, leaving 12 bases not matched to a gene. Germline V gives CDR1 ENHRY, CDR2 SYGVKD. The CDR3 extends over 17 amino acids. The CDR3 loop is CAAEAGTSGRSSYEQYF. The CDR3 coding sequence is TGTGCCGCCGAAGCGGGGACTAGCGGGAGATCCTCCTACGAGCAGTACTTC.

The rearrangement uses TRBV5-1 and TRBJ1-5, with D perhaps TRBD1 (5 bases). This CDR3 is 15 amino acids long. The germline V gene encodes CDR1 SGHRS and CDR2 YFSETQ. With 4 bases removed from V and 4 bases from J, the gap between germline ends came to 15 bases. The CDR3 coding sequence is TGCGCCAGCAGCGCCGGGGGAGGCCCTAATCAGCCCCAGCATTTT. This translates into CASSAGGGPNQPQHF.

The DNA of the CDR3 is TGTGCCAGCATCGTAGGAGAGGGTGCTGGAAACACCATATATTTT. Its translation: CASIVGEGAGNTIYF. The V call is TRBV2, the J call TRBJ1-3; no clear D. CDR3 length equals 15 residues. The germline CDR1 and CDR2 sequences are SNHLY and FYNNEI. V lost 7 bases and J lost 2, with 15 bases in between. The complete variable domain, with remaining parts taken from reference TRBV2 and TRBJ1-3, reads EPEVTQTPSHQVTQMGQEVILRCVPISNHLYFYWYRQILGQKVEFLVSFYNNEISEKSEIFDDQFSVERPDGSNFTLKIRSTKLEDSAMYFCASIVGEGAGNTIYFGEGSWLTVV.

This chain joins TRBV18 and TRBJ1-1; possibly TRBD1 for D (5 bases). V shed 3 bases and J shed 0 bases, with 11 bases lying between them. Germline V gives CDR1 KGHSH, CDR2 LQKENI. The CDR3 loop spans 15 amino acids. CDR3 region: CASSPLEGLNTEAFF. For the CDR3, the DNA is TGTGCCAGCTCACCCCTGGAGGGACTGAACACTGAAGCTTTCTTT.

The genes are TRBV5-8 and TRBJ2-1; TRBD2 might be the D (6 bases). The CDR3 consists of 16 residues. The ends were cut back, 0 bases at V and 2 bases at J, with 12 bases in the middle. The V gene's germline CDR1 is SGHTS and CDR2 YDEGEE. The DNA of the CDR3 is TGTGCCAGCAGCTTGGTTATCGGGAGTACCTACAATGAGCAGTTCTTC. Its protein product is CASSLVIGSTYNEQFF.

J is TRBJ2-1 and V is TRBV18, with 13 bases matching TRBD2. The CDR3 runs 18 residues. V shed 2 bases, J shed 7 bases, and the junction held 11 bases outside the gene matches. Per the germline V gene, CDR1 is KGHSH and CDR2 is LQKENI. The CDR3 bases are TGTGCCAGCTCACCATTCACTAGCGGGAGGGCCTTCTTGAATGAGCAGTTCTTC. It encodes CASSPFTSGRAFLNEQFF.

This chain links TRBV29-1 with TRBJ2-3; the match to TRBD2 covers 8 bases. Germline V lookup: CDR1 SQVTM, CDR2 ANQGSEA. This CDR3 contains 15 residues. The V and J ends lost 4 bases and 0 bases, in that order; junction bases with no gene match: 6. The CDR3 DNA sequence: TGCAGCGTTGTATGGCGCGGGAGGAGCACAGATACGCAGTATTTT. This gives the protein CSVVWRGRSTDTQYF.

The CDR3 bases are TGCGCCAGCAGCTTGGACCTGGCGAACACTGAAGCTTTCTTT. Translating it yields CASSLDLANTEAFF. V and J are TRBV5-1 and TRBJ1-1; no firm D call. The CDR3 runs to 14 residues. Germline CDR1 reads SGHRS; CDR2 reads YFSETQ. V shed 0 bases and J shed 1 base, with 7 bases lying between them.

V gene TRBV6-6 combines with J gene TRBJ2-1; the D is unclear. Per the germline V gene, CDR1 is MNHNY and CDR2 is SVGAGI (reference sequence). The CDR3 has 13 amino acids. The V gene lost 0 bases and the J gene lost 10 bases, with 10 bases spanning the gap. The CDR3 nucleotides are TGTGCCAGCAGTTACTCTGGTTGGATAGAGCAGTTCTTC. Translated: CASSYSGWIEQFF.

V gene TRBV4-1 combines with J gene TRBJ1-2; D not certain. The CDR3 loop spans 15 amino acids. With 1 base removed from V and 5 bases from J, the gap between germline ends came to 14 bases. From germline, CDR1 is MGHRA and CDR2 YSYEKL. In DNA form, the CDR3 reads TGCGCCAGCAGCCAAGGATCCCTAGTGAGTTATGGCTACACCTTC. Translation gives CASSQGSLVSYGYTF.

The genes are TRBV10-3 and TRBJ1-3; D is perhaps TRBD1 (5 bases). Germline values: CDR1 ENHRY, CDR2 SYGVKD. V dropped 6 bases and J dropped 4 bases, with 10 bases sitting between them. The CDR3 consists of 13 residues. In DNA form, the CDR3 reads TGTGCCATCAGCCCAAGACAGGGAAACACCATATATTTT. This encodes CAISPRQGNTIYF.

The CDR3 loop reads CSVSFIGLQYEQYF. The DNA of the CDR3 is TGCAGCGTCTCGTTTATTGGACTCCAGTACGAGCAGTACTTC. The chain combines TRBV29-1 with TRBJ2-7, with D perhaps matching TRBD2 (5 bases). In germline, CDR1 is SQVTM, CDR2 ANQGSEA. V was trimmed by 6 bases and J by 4 bases, leaving 19 bases between them. The CDR3 is 14 amino acids.

This clone has only one observation. The chain is built from TRBV19 and TRBJ1-2; D is undetermined. From germline, CDR1 is LNHDA and CDR2 SQIVND (reference sequence). The CDR3 is made up of 15 amino acids. V was shortened by 7 bases and J by 7 bases, with 22 bases between the two germline ends. CDR3 protein: CASNHDGVPRGGYTF. The CDR3 bases are TGTGCCAGTAATCACGACGGCGTCCCTCGGGGTGGCTACACCTTC.

The genes are TRBV4-3 and TRBJ2-3; 9 nucleotides align to TRBD1. Trimming at V came to 4 bases and at J to 1 base, leaving 6 bases not matched to a gene. CDR3 size: 16 residues. Germline CDR1 is LGHNA and CDR2 is YSLEER. CDR3 DNA sequence: TGCGCCAGCAGCCCGACAGGGGGTTCCCGCACAGATACGCAGTATTTT. Translation gives CASSPTGGSRTDTQYF.

The rearrangement links TRBV5-1 to TRBJ2-1; TRBD2 matches 8 bases. The CDR3 totals 15 residues. Per germline, CDR1 SGHRS and CDR2 YFSETQ. V was pared by 4 bases and J by 4 bases, with 7 bases of the junction left unmatched. CDR3 in DNA: TGCGCCAGCAGCCTCCAGGTAGCGGGATACAATGAGCAGTTCTTC. Translated, it gives CASSLQVAGYNEQFF.

The rearrangement joins TRBV7-9 to TRBJ2-4, with 8 bases that match TRBD1. The CDR3 sequence is 17 residues long. J was trimmed by 1 base and V by 1 base; bases with no gene match: 6. Germline V gene sequence: CDR1 SEHNR, CDR2 FQNEAQ (reference sequence). The CDR3 sequence is CASSLGGRQGAKNIQYF. DNA for the CDR3: TGTGCCAGCAGCTTAGGCGGTAGACAGGGGGCCAAAAACATTCAGTACTTC.

This clone was detected once. This chain connects TRBV7-9 to TRBJ1-1, with no clear D. Germline CDR1 is SEHNR and CDR2 is FQNEAQ (reference sequence). This CDR3 is 15 amino acids long. Trimming took 5 bases from V and 3 from J, leaving 16 bases between them. The CDR3 DNA sequence: TGTGCCAGCAGCCCCGATTGGGGTTTGGACACTGAAGCTTTCTTT. Residues: CASSPDWGLDTEAFF.

The J gene is TRBJ2-6, the V gene TRBV5-1; perhaps TRBD2 as D (6 bases). V gave up 0 bases and J gave up 3 bases, with 7 bases separating them. Germline CDR1 is SGHRS and CDR2 is YFSETQ. The CDR3 consists of 15 residues. CDR3 in DNA: TGCGCCAGCAGCTTGGCGGAGGGTGGGGCCAACGTCCTGACTTTC. This codes for CASSLAEGGANVLTF.

The V call is TRBV2, the J call TRBJ2-7; possibly TRBD1 for D (5 bases). The V gene lost 3 bases and the J gene lost 2 bases, with 11 bases spanning the gap. The V gene's germline CDR1 is SNHLY and CDR2 FYNNEI. The CDR3 is 14 amino acids. For the CDR3, the DNA is TGTGCCAGCAGTGACAGGGATCGGCCCTACGAGCAGTACTTC. Amino acid sequence: CASSDRDRPYEQYF. The full variable domain, in which reference TRBV2 and TRBJ2-7 provide the parts outside the CDR3, is EPEVTQTPSHQVTQMGQEVILRCVPISNHLYFYWYRQILGQKVEFLVSFYNNEISEKSEIFDDQFSVERPDGSNFTLKIRSTKLEDSAMYFCASSDRDRPYEQYFGPGTRLTVT.

This rearrangement joins TRBV10-1 to TRBJ1-3, with D perhaps TRBD1 (5 bases). Germline V gene data show CDR1 as WNHNN and CDR2 as SYGVQD (reference sequence). CDR3 length: 15 residues. The ends were cut back, 0 bases at V and 4 bases at J, with 10 bases in the middle. The CDR3 sequence: CASSESNRIGNTIYF. CDR3 DNA: TGCGCCAGCAGTGAGTCTAACAGGATCGGAAACACCATATATTTT.

The chain employs TRBV9 and TRBJ2-3; perhaps TRBD2 as D (5 bases). The V end was cut by 4 bases, the J end by 1 base, with 19 bases between. CDR1 is SGDLS and CDR2 is YYNGEE in the germline V gene. This CDR3 region has 17 residues. The CDR3 region has the DNA TGTGCCAGCAGCCCCCGGACTCGATTGCTTGGCACAGATACGCAGTATTTT. Residues: CASSPRTRLLGTDTQYF.

J is TRBJ2-1 and V is TRBV6-5; D possibly corresponds to TRBD1 (6 bases). With 6 bases removed from V and 8 bases from J, the gap between germline ends came to 20 bases. This CDR3 has 15 amino acids. Germline loops: CDR1 MNHEY, CDR2 SVGAGI. The CDR3 is CASRVTGWGLHEQFF. The CDR3 nucleotides read TGTGCCAGCAGGGTGACGGGGTGGGGGCTCCATGAGCAGTTCTTC.

V and J are TRBV28 and TRBJ1-4; 7 bases map to TRBD1. Per the germline V gene, CDR1 is MDHEN and CDR2 is SYDVKM. V lost 4 bases to trimming and J lost 3 bases; unmatched junction nucleotides: 17. The CDR3 runs to 19 residues. The CDR3 DNA is TGTGCCAGCAGTTCTCCCACAATCATGTCCCAGGGGGCTAATGAAAAACTGTTTTTT. Its protein product is CASSSPTIMSQGANEKLFF.

The chain carries TRBV5-1 and TRBJ2-3, with D maybe TRBD1 (5 bases). Germline CDR1 SGHRS, CDR2 YFSETQ. V lost 4 bases and J 0 bases, leaving 9 bases between the germline ends. This CDR3 comprises 14 residues. Written as DNA, the CDR3 is TGCGCCAGCAGCGATAGACAGAGCACAGATACGCAGTATTTT. It is translated as CASSDRQSTDTQYF.

V is TRBV4-1 and J is TRBJ2-7, with TRBD2 matching 8 bases. CDR1 and CDR2 (germline): MGHRA, YSYEKL. V trimming: 4 bases; J trimming: 2 bases; junction bases outside the gene matches: 10. The CDR3 loop spans 16 amino acids. CDR3 in amino acids: CASSPTGQAGAYEQYF. CDR3 DNA sequence: TGCGCCAGCAGCCCAACTGGGCAAGCGGGGGCCTACGAGCAGTACTTC.

Note on this clone: This CDR3 is also generated by other DNA sequences in the sample. This chain connects TRBV5-1 to TRBJ2-6; D possibly corresponds to TRBD2 (5 bases). The CDR3 consists of 15 residues. Trimming took 4 bases from V and 0 from J, leaving 8 bases between them. Germline CDR1 SGHRS, CDR2 YFSETQ. The CDR3 DNA follows: TGCGCCAGCAGCCCGGGGAACTCTGGGGCCAACGTCCTGACTTTC. Amino acid sequence: CASSPGNSGANVLTF.